The 9 T cell receptor beta chains reported below all come from one sample, sequenced in a study of blood T cells in healthy people across ages. Using a J-beta primer mix together with a sample-barcoded 5' primer, a second PCR was run for about 6 to 12 cycles. TCRdb re-called the 5' RACE reads through MiXCR, storing one row per CDR3 protein. This table holds approximately 1.5 million distinct CDR3 sequences, roughly a third found once. Sequencing was performed on blood. These receptors were obtained from a woman younger than 45 in good health.

This sequence joins TRBV27 and TRBJ1-1; D gene unclear. This CDR3 contains 16 residues. Germline V lookup: CDR1 MNHEY, CDR2 SMNVEV (reference sequence). V dropped 3 bases and J dropped 0 bases, with 14 bases sitting between them. This CDR3 is CASSFSTALMNTEAFF. In DNA, the CDR3 is TGTGCCAGCAGTTTCAGTACAGCTCTGATGAACACTGAAGCTTTCTTT.

This clonotype was seen more than once but under ten times. V usage is TRBV6-5 and J usage is TRBJ2-7; 9 bases are shared with TRBD1. The CDR3 runs to 14 residues. In germline, CDR1 is MNHEY, CDR2 SVGAGI. The V and J ends lost 5 bases and 3 bases, in that order; junction bases with no gene match: 5. This chain's CDR3 is CASSRTGAYYEQYF. The CDR3 coding sequence is TGTGCCAGCAGTAGGACAGGGGCCTACTACGAGCAGTACTTC.

The chain is built from TRBV5-1 and TRBJ2-7; 11 nucleotides agree with TRBD2. Germline CDR1 reads SGHRS; CDR2 reads YFSETQ. V dropped 0 bases and J dropped 5; count of bases not matched to a gene: 7. This CDR3 region has 16 residues. CDR3 coding DNA: TGCGCCAGCAGCTTGGGCGGTAGCGGGGGGGCGCACGAGCAGTACTTC. Protein product: CASSLGGSGGAHEQYF.

The chain employs TRBV11-2 and TRBJ2-2; tentative D call: TRBD1 (7 bases). The CDR3 is 16 amino acids. V lost 3 bases and J 3 bases, leaving 14 bases between the germline ends. Looked up from germline, CDR1 is SGHAT and CDR2 is FQNNGV. The CDR3 reads CASSLARGAYTGELFF. The CDR3 DNA sequence: TGTGCCAGCAGCTTGGCCAGGGGGGCGTACACCGGGGAGCTGTTTTTT.

This clonotype was detected only a few times. V gene TRBV3-1 combines with J gene TRBJ2-3; D not resolved. The CDR3 is 15 amino acids. Germline CDR1 LGHDT, CDR2 YNNKEL (reference sequence). V lost 3 bases and J 5 bases, leaving 15 bases between the germline ends. DNA for the CDR3: TGTGCCAGCAGCCACAGACCAATCGTGCGAGATACGCAGTATTTT. This sequence encodes CASSHRPIVRDTQYF.

This clonotype was seen more than once but under ten times. This chain connects TRBV19 to TRBJ2-7; tentative D call: TRBD2 (6 bases). The J call may not be correct, given that the DNA end is closer to TRBJ2-5. The CDR3 totals 13 residues. The germline gives CDR1 LNHDA, CDR2 SQIVND (reference sequence). The CDR3 loop reads CASPLARLETQYF. The CDR3 coding sequence is TGTGCCAGCCCGCTAGCGCGACTAGAGACCCAGTACTTC.

In its sample, this clonotype was seen many times. The CDR3 protein is CASSRSLDRPETQYF. CDR3 nucleotide sequence: TGTGCCAGCAGCCGGAGCCTGGACAGACCGGAGACCCAGTACTTC. V and J are TRBV12-3 or TRBV12-4 and TRBJ2-5; tentatively, D is TRBD1 (6 bases). This CDR3 has 15 residues. The ends were cut back, 6 bases at V and 5 bases at J, with 19 bases in the middle.

About this clonotype: The junction differs from germline at one of its ends, possibly a read error. The chain carries TRBV12-3 or TRBV12-4 and TRBJ2-1; tentatively, D is TRBD2 (7 bases). This CDR3 has 15 amino acids. The CDR3 protein is CASSPGRGAYDEQFF. DNA of the CDR3: TGTGCCAGCAGTCCGGGTCGGGGGGCCTACGATGAGCAGTTCTTC.

The J gene is TRBJ2-1, the V gene TRBV12-3 or TRBV12-4; a possible D gene is TRBD2 (7 bases). Trimming removed 7 bases at V and 7 bases at J, with 23 bases between. This CDR3 spans 16 amino acids. CDR3 region: CASNLPGGQGHNEQFF. The CDR3 DNA sequence: TGTGCCAGCAACCTCCCCGGGGGGCAGGGGCATAATGAGCAGTTCTTC.